This passage covers 29 T cell receptor beta chains from one sample sequenced in a study of CD8+ T cells in alopecia areata. CD4+ cells of 4 to 6 patients were further sorted as CD25+CD127-. Following extraction, RNA underwent reverse transcription to cDNA, which served as the sequencing template. The table came from immunoSEQ multiplex PCR; TCRdb's copy has only in-frame clones and leaves some out. The data hold around 14,000 clones, with approximately 53% observed a single time. The sequencing input was CD4+ Tregs sorted from blood. These receptors were collected from a human donor with alopecia areata.

The chain is built from TRBV18 and TRBJ2-3, with 15 bases lining up with TRBD2. This CDR3 spans 18 amino acids. Germline values: CDR1 KGHSH, CDR2 LQKENI. V lost 3 bases to trimming and J lost 1 base; unmatched junction nucleotides: 5. Written as DNA, the CDR3 is TGTGCCAGCTCACCGCTGGGACTAGCGGGAGGAGGCACAGATACGCAGTATTTT. Translating it yields CASSPLGLAGGGTDTQYF.

This chain uses TRBV7-8 with TRBJ1-5; 8 nucleotides line up with TRBD1. Losses at the gene ends were 3 bases for V and 3 bases for J; bases not matched to a gene: 7. Germline V gives CDR1 SGHVS, CDR2 FQNEAQ. CDR3 size: 16 residues. DNA of the CDR3: TGTGCCAGCAGCTTCAGATCAGGGGGCATCAATCAGCCCCAGCATTTT. This gives the protein CASSFRSGGINQPQHF.

This clone was picked up a small number of times. This chain links TRBV19 with TRBJ2-1, with 8 bases fitting TRBD2. This CDR3 spans 14 amino acids. Unmatched junction bases numbered 1, after V lost 3 bases and J lost 3 bases. Germline CDR1 is LNHDA and CDR2 is SQIVND (reference sequence). CDR3 protein: CASSIGRDYNEQFF. CDR3 DNA sequence: TGTGCCAGTAGTATCGGGAGGGACTACAATGAGCAGTTCTTC.

The chain employs TRBV10-2 and TRBJ1-5; tentatively, D is TRBD1 (6 bases). CDR3 length: 15 residues. V was trimmed by 6 bases and J by 6 bases, leaving 18 bases between them. The V gene's germline CDR1 is WSHSY and CDR2 SAAADI. The CDR3 DNA reads TGCGCCAGCAGCCCGGGGGCGCGCGTAGGTCAGCCCCAGCATTTT. This translates into CASSPGARVGQPQHF.

The chain couples TRBV6-5 to TRBJ2-1; 7 nucleotides line up with TRBD1. This CDR3 is built from 13 residues. V was clipped by 0 bases and J by 14 bases; unmatched bases: 7. Per germline, CDR1 MNHEY and CDR2 SVGAGI. The CDR3 loop is CASSYSLGQKEFF. The DNA for the CDR3 is TGTGCCAGCAGTTACTCGCTGGGACAGAAAGAGTTCTTC.

The chain recombines TRBV6-5 with TRBJ1-5; D is ambiguous. The germline V gene encodes CDR1 MNHEY and CDR2 SVGAGI. This CDR3 is built from 13 residues. Trimming stripped 1 base from V and 7 bases from J, with 8 bases between. CDR3 sequence: CASSYWQDQPQHF. In DNA form, the CDR3 reads TGTGCCAGCAGTTACTGGCAGGACCAGCCCCAGCATTTT.

This chain links TRBV29-1 with TRBJ1-2; possible D gene TRBD1, 5 bases. The CDR3 contains 15 residues. Deletions cut 4 bases from V and 0 bases from J, with 15 bases between. Germline assignment: CDR1 SQVTM and CDR2 ANQGSEA. The CDR3 DNA reads TGCAGCGTTGGGGGGTCGGGCCTCCCTAACTATGGCTACACCTTC. Amino acid sequence: CSVGGSGLPNYGYTF.

About this clone itself: Mismatch with germline at one junction end may stem from a read error. The J gene is TRBJ2-4, the V gene TRBV5-1; no clear D. This CDR3 spans 15 amino acids. From germline, CDR1 is SGHRS and CDR2 YFSETQ. In DNA, the CDR3 is TGTGCCAGCAGCTGGTATGAAATAGCCAAAAACATTCAGTACTTC. This codes for CASSWYEIAKNIQYF. The variable domain in full, with the rest retrieved from reference TRBV5-1 and TRBJ2-4, is KAGVTQTPRYLIKTRGQQVTLSCSPISGHRSVSWYQQTPGQGLQFLFEYFSETQRNKGNFPGRFSGRQFSNSRSEMNVSTLELGDSALYLCASSWYEIAKNIQYFGAGTRLSVL.

The genes are TRBV5-1 and TRBJ1-4; D uncertain. Trimming removed 0 bases from V and 8 bases from J, with 11 bases in between. In germline, CDR1 is SGHRS, CDR2 YFSETQ. The CDR3 length is 14 residues. This CDR3 is CASSLGGGPEKLFF. The CDR3 DNA follows: TGCGCCAGCAGCTTGGGCGGTGGCCCCGAAAAACTGTTTTTT.

A note on this clone: Other DNA sequences of this sample code for an identical CDR3. The J gene is TRBJ2-1, the V gene TRBV29-1; D might be TRBD1 (6 bases). Trimming left V 4 bases short and J 11 bases short, with 12 bases between. This CDR3 contains 11 residues. CDR1 SQVTM and CDR2 ANQGSEA come from the germline V gene. CDR3 sequence reads: CSVVDRSQQFF. The CDR3 nucleotides read TGCAGCGTTGTGGACAGAAGTCAGCAGTTCTTC.

This chain connects TRBV6-1 to TRBJ2-3, with TRBD2 as a possible D gene (6 bases). Germline V gene data show CDR1 as MNHNS and CDR2 as SASEGT. CDR3 length equals 13 residues. V was trimmed by 10 bases and J by 3 bases, leaving 14 bases between them. CDR3 nucleotide sequence: TGTGCCATCGGGGGAATCATGACAGATACGCAGTATTTT. This sequence encodes CAIGGIMTDTQYF.

This clone has more than one count but fewer than ten. The chain joins TRBV5-1 to TRBJ2-7, with 8 bases fitting TRBD1. This CDR3 has 12 residues. V dropped 3 bases and J dropped 5; count of bases not matched to a gene: 1. Looked up from germline, CDR1 is SGHRS and CDR2 is YFSETQ. CDR3: CASSSTGDEQYF. The CDR3 nucleotides read TGCGCCAGCAGCTCGACAGGGGACGAGCAGTACTTC.

This sequence joins TRBV7-3 and TRBJ2-3; TRBD2 matches at 13 bases. This CDR3 is built from 16 residues. V shed 3 bases, J shed 6 bases, and the junction held 6 bases outside the gene matches. The germline CDR1 and CDR2 sequences are SGHTA and FQGTGA. The CDR3 region is CASSFQGLAGSDTQYF. CDR3 in DNA: TGTGCCAGCAGCTTCCAGGGACTAGCGGGGAGTGATACGCAGTATTTT.

The rearrangement joins TRBV11-1 to TRBJ2-5, with TRBD1 matching over 10 bases. The CDR3 runs to 16 residues. CDR1 SGHAT and CDR2 FQDESV come from the germline V gene (reference sequence). The V gene end was trimmed by 4 bases and the J gene end by 1 base; junction bases not matched to a gene: 6. The CDR3 DNA is TGTGCCAGCAGCTCCTGGGGGACAGGGGCCCAAGAGACCCAGTACTTC. Amino acids: CASSSWGTGAQETQYF. The whole variable domain, filled in from reference TRBV11-1 and TRBJ2-5, reads EAEVAQSPRYKITEKSQAVAFWCDPISGHATLYWYRQILGQGPELLVQFQDESVVDDSQLPKDRFSAERLKGVDSTLKIQPAELGDSAMYLCASSSWGTGAQETQYFGPGTRLLVL.

V and J are TRBV10-3 and TRBJ1-1; D is undetermined. The CDR3 has 14 amino acids. Germline lookup yields CDR1 ENHRY and CDR2 SYGVKD. V lost 10 bases and J lost 1, with 16 bases in between. The CDR3 DNA reads as TGTGCCACCAAGTGGGTAGAGTCGAACACTGAAGCTTTCTTT. As protein: CATKWVESNTEAFF.

In its sample, this clone is medium-sized. The chain has TRBV19 and TRBJ1-2; 8 bases map to TRBD1. The CDR3 has 14 amino acids. From germline, CDR1 is LNHDA and CDR2 SQIVND (reference sequence). The ends lost 5 bases at V and 4 bases at J; junction bases unmatched: 6. CDR3 sequence: CASSRRDRTYGYTF. CDR3 bases: TGTGCCAGTAGTCGCCGGGACAGGACCTATGGCTACACCTTC.

This clone was counted between two and nine times. The chain is built from TRBV11-2 and TRBJ2-2, with D hard to call. V was pared by 5 bases and J by 11 bases, with 15 bases between. This CDR3 is 13 amino acids long. Germline loops: CDR1 SGHAT, CDR2 FQNNGV. As DNA, the CDR3 is TGTGCCAGCAGCCTACACCCTCACCAAGAGCTGTTTTTT. It encodes CASSLHPHQELFF.

The rearrangement joins TRBV28 to TRBJ2-5; D is ambiguous. This CDR3 region has 14 residues. Trimming cost V 2 bases and J 1 base, with 8 bases left between them. Germline loops: CDR1 MDHEN, CDR2 SYDVKM. The CDR3 sequence is CASSLPGRQETQYF. CDR3 nucleotides: TGTGCCAGCAGTTTACCGGGCCGCCAAGAGACCCAGTACTTC. Looking up the rest from reference TRBV28 and TRBJ2-5 gives the full variable domain: DVKVTQSSRYLVKRTGEKVFLECVQDMDHENMFWYRQDPGLGLRLIYFSYDVKMKEKGDIPEGYSVSREKKERFSLILESASTNQTSMYLCASSLPGRQETQYFGPGTRLLVL.

The chain recombines TRBV6-6 with TRBJ2-5; 10 bases map to TRBD1. This CDR3 contains 16 residues. V gave up 7 bases and J gave up 6 bases; unmatched junction bases: 14. Per the germline V gene, CDR1 is MNHNY and CDR2 is SVGAGI (reference sequence). DNA for the CDR3: TGTGCCAGCAATCCTGCCCGGGACAGGGGAATTCAGACCCAGTACTTC. This codes for CASNPARDRGIQTQYF.

The rearrangement links TRBV5-3 to TRBJ2-7; D is undetermined. Being an ORF, TRBV5-3 has a function that is uncertain. V dropped 4 bases and J dropped 1 base, with 21 bases sitting between them. This CDR3 is built from 17 residues. CDR3 amino acids: CARSPKVSPHTSYEQYF. The DNA of the CDR3 is TGTGCCAGAAGCCCGAAAGTGTCGCCGCATACATCCTACGAGCAGTACTTC.

The chain carries TRBV11-2 and TRBJ1-2, with a tentative D call TRBD1 (5 bases). Germline assignment: CDR1 SGHAT and CDR2 FQNNGV. CDR3 length: 13 amino acids. V dropped 1 base and J dropped 4 bases, with 7 bases sitting between them. The chain's CDR3 is CASSLGQFYGYTF. The CDR3 nucleotides are TGTGCCAGCAGCTTAGGACAGTTCTATGGCTACACCTTC.

This clone was picked up a small number of times. CDR3 protein: CASSPGLYEQYF. CDR3 DNA: TGTGCCAGCAGCCCAGGACTGTACGAGCAGTACTTC. V is TRBV7-9 and J is TRBJ2-7; D possibly corresponds to TRBD2 (5 bases). Germline loops: CDR1 SEHNR, CDR2 FQNEAQ (reference sequence). The CDR3 extends over 12 amino acids. The ends were cut back, 5 bases at V and 4 bases at J, with 9 bases in the middle.

J is TRBJ2-1 and V is TRBV27, with 8 bases fitting TRBD2. The CDR3 runs 16 residues. From germline, CDR1 is MNHEY and CDR2 SMNVEV (reference sequence). The J segment lost 2 bases and the V segment lost 8 bases, leaving 11 bases of the junction unmatched. In nucleotides, the CDR3 is TGTGCCAGCCAAGGGCTGAGCGGGAGTACCTACAATGAGCAGTTCTTC. This encodes CASQGLSGSTYNEQFF.

The CDR3 sequence is CASSSVGGELFF. The DNA of the CDR3 is TGTGCCAGCAGCTCCGTCGGCGGGGAGCTGTTTTTT. The rearrangement joins TRBV5-4 to TRBJ2-2; D is uncertain. This CDR3 comprises 12 residues. In germline, CDR1 is SGHNT, CDR2 YYREEE (reference sequence). V was shortened by 3 bases and J by 7 bases, with 7 bases between the two germline ends.

This clone was seen a handful of times. The chain combines TRBV6-1 with TRBJ1-3, with D possibly being TRBD1 (5 bases). V was shortened by 6 bases and J by 2 bases, with 14 bases between the two germline ends. CDR1 and CDR2 from the germline V gene are MNHNS and SASEGT. The CDR3 loop spans 15 amino acids. The chain's CDR3 is CASSERQIPGNTIYF. The CDR3 coding sequence is TGTGCCAGCAGCGAAAGACAGATACCTGGAAACACCATATATTTT.

The sample holds a few counts of this clone. The chain recombines TRBV4-1 with TRBJ1-3; D is ambiguous. The CDR3 has 19 residues. V lost 0 bases to trimming and J lost 3 bases, with 21 bases between them. Germline assignment: CDR1 MGHRA and CDR2 YSYEKL. CDR3 DNA: TGCGCCAGCAGCCAAGATATCGGTACGGTTTACCCCCGTGGAAACACCATATATTTT. As protein: CASSQDIGTVYPRGNTIYF.

This clone showed up just a few times. The gene calls are TRBV5-1 and TRBJ2-1, with 7 nucleotides matching TRBD2. J lost 0 bases, V lost 0 bases, and 6 bases had no gene match. CDR1 is SGHRS, CDR2 YFSETQ, per germline. This CDR3 is 17 amino acids long. The chain's CDR3 is CASSLVAGDSSYNEQFF. Written as DNA, the CDR3 is TGCGCCAGCAGCTTGGTGGCGGGGGATAGCTCCTACAATGAGCAGTTCTTC. Filled out from reference TRBV5-1 and TRBJ2-1, the complete variable domain reads KAGVTQTPRYLIKTRGQQVTLSCSPISGHRSVSWYQQTPGQGLQFLFEYFSETQRNKGNFPGRFSGRQFSNSRSEMNVSTLELGDSALYLCASSLVAGDSSYNEQFFGPGTRLTVL.

This chain joins TRBV11-2 and TRBJ1-2, with a tentative D call TRBD1 (6 bases). Trimming took off 1 base at V and 5 bases at J, with 14 bases between the two ends. This CDR3 has 15 residues. CDR1 SGHAT and CDR2 FQNNGV come from the germline V gene. For the CDR3, the DNA is TGTGCCAGCAGCTTAGTTGAGACAGGACTTTATGGCTACACCTTC. Protein: CASSLVETGLYGYTF.

The chain uses TRBV19 and TRBJ1-1, with TRBD1 identical over 7 bases. The germline V gene encodes CDR1 LNHDA and CDR2 SQIVND (reference sequence). The CDR3 sequence is 14 residues long. J lost 4 bases, V lost 9 bases, and 11 bases had no gene match. The CDR3 is CASNPRQGRTEAFF. The CDR3, as DNA: TGTGCCAGCAACCCCAGACAGGGTCGCACTGAAGCTTTCTTT.